A single T cell receptor beta chain is shown here with its context. Repertoires were generated with immunoSEQ multiplex PCR, while TCRdb's copy carries only in-frame clones and drops some. The sample holds about 25,000 clones; approximately 65% are singletons and the top ten take about 27%. The data belong to a study of PD-1 blockade in classical Hodgkin lymphoma. Time point indicated: cycle 4 day 1 (C4D1), after less than 7 weeks of nivolumab. No patient escaped relapse after autologous stem cell transplantation, and brentuximab vedotin exposure varied. Per germline, CDR1 WNHNN and CDR2 SYGVQD (reference sequence). Between the trimmed V and J ends, which lost 10 bases and 5 bases, there was a span of 23 bases. There are 15 residues in the CDR3.

The sequence derives from a human donor with classical Hodgkin lymphoma. V usage is TRBV10-1 and J usage is TRBJ2-5, with D possibly TRBD2 on 5 matching bases. The starting material was peripheral blood mononuclear cells (PBMCs), obtained before the fourth cycle of nivolumab. This CDR3 is CAKASGVSVRETQYF. Written as DNA, the CDR3 is TGCGCCAAAGCTTCTGGGGTTAGCGTACGGGAGACCCAGTACTTC.